The next 12 T cell receptor beta chains were all read from a single sample in a study of STAT3 mutations in large granular lymphocyte leukemia. Findings and caveats of the study: Every T-cell large granular lymphocyte leukemia patient had at least one immunodominant TCR beta clonotype.

No antigen has been assigned to these receptors. The assay was immunoSEQ multiplex PCR, and TCRdb's table has in-frame clones only and misses some. The listing records fewer than 3,000 clones. Input material: PBMCs. These receptors were taken from a human donor with T large granular lymphocyte leukemia. The donor label of this sample is uncertain. Some clones in this sample may be carry-over from other donors' samples.

In the case of this clone: Since no conserved phenylalanine or tryptophan closes the CDR3, a read error is the likely cause. It is unclear where the CDR3 begins or ends on the DNA, so no DNA is shown, and the CDR3 is as TCRdb lists it. The chain links TRBV5-4 to TRBJ2-1; the DNA was not used to check the table's D call, TRBD2. Germline lookup yields CDR1 SGHNT and CDR2 YYREEE (reference sequence). From its first to its last residue, the CDR3 has 11 amino acids. The chain's CDR3 is CASSLRDSNNE.

As concerns this clone: The CDR3 does not end in the conserved phenylalanine or tryptophan, so this is likely a read error. Because the CDR3's place on the DNA is in doubt, the DNA is left out and the CDR3 is given as listed by TCRdb. This chain joins TRBV29-1 and TRBJ2-7; the table's D gene call, TRBD1, was not cross checked with the DNA. From its first to its last residue, the CDR3 has 9 amino acids. Germline assignment: CDR1 SQVTM and CDR2 ANQGSEA. The CDR3 sequence is CSVVSQVGE.

As for this clone: Since no conserved phenylalanine or tryptophan closes the CDR3, a read error is the likely cause. No DNA is shown, since the ends of the CDR3 on it are uncertain; the CDR3 is the one TCRdb lists. This chain links TRBV7-9 with TRBJ2-2; the table's TRBD1 call for D was not verified on the DNA. The CDR3 extends over 11 residues, inclusive of both ends. Germline values: CDR1 SEHNR, CDR2 FQNEAQ (reference sequence). CDR3 residues: CASSQTVNTGE.

As for this clone: The final CDR3 position lacks the conserved phenylalanine or tryptophan, pointing to a likely read error. It is unclear where the CDR3 begins or ends on the DNA, so no DNA is shown, and the CDR3 is as TCRdb lists it. The V call is TRBV7-9, the J call TRBJ2-3; the table calls TRBD2, which could not be checked here. The CDR3 comprises 12 residues, both ends counted. CDR1 and CDR2 (germline): SEHNR, FQNEAQ (reference sequence). The CDR3 sequence is CASSPRIGFTDT.

Points on this clone: Lacking the conserved final phenylalanine or tryptophan, this CDR3 likely reflects a read error. No DNA is shown, since the ends of the CDR3 on it are uncertain; the CDR3 is the one TCRdb lists. This chain uses TRBV5-8 with TRBJ2-7; the D segment call TRBD2 is taken from the table without a DNA check. The CDR3 length is 11 residues, termini included. Per germline, CDR1 SGHTS and CDR2 YDEGEE. The CDR3: CASIPRGVSYE.

According to its frequency, this clone is medium-sized. The conserved final phenylalanine or tryptophan is absent from the CDR3, which likely points to a read error. The DNA is left out, because the CDR3 cannot be placed on it with certainty; the CDR3 is given as TCRdb lists it. V is TRBV24-1 and J is TRBJ2-3; TRBD1 reflects the table's D call only, with no check against the DNA. Counting both end residues, the CDR3 totals 9 amino acids. Per the germline V gene, CDR1 is KGHDR and CDR2 is SFDVKD. This CDR3 reads CATSTSTDT.

To note about this clone: In this CDR3 the conserved last residue, phenylalanine or tryptophan, is missing, so a read error is likely. Because the CDR3's place on the DNA is in doubt, the DNA is left out and the CDR3 is given as listed by TCRdb. This rearrangement joins TRBV7-2 to TRBJ2-7; TRBD1 is the table's D call, not checked against the DNA. The CDR3 sequence runs 11 residues, both termini included. Germline CDR1 is SGHTA and CDR2 is FQGNSA. The CDR3 here is CAGGAGGPQTE.

Comment on this clone: The CDR3 does not close with the conserved phenylalanine or tryptophan, likely indicating a read error. No DNA is shown, since the ends of the CDR3 on it are uncertain; the CDR3 is the one TCRdb lists. This chain connects TRBV19 to TRBJ1-2; TRBD1 was called by the table and not checked on the DNA. From germline, CDR1 is LNHDA and CDR2 SQIVND (reference sequence). The CDR3 is 10 amino acids in total, end residues counted. The CDR3 protein is CASGQGMVYG.

In regard to this clone: The conserved closing phenylalanine or tryptophan is absent in this CDR3, likely reflecting a read error. The limits of the CDR3 on the DNA are not certain, so only TCRdb's listed CDR3 is given. This rearrangement joins TRBV5-1 to TRBJ2-1; TRBD2 was called by the table and not checked on the DNA. The CDR3 is 12 residues long, ends included. Germline CDR1 and CDR2: SGHRS and YFSETQ. The CDR3 spells CASTRAGVTYNE.

A remark on this clone: Since no conserved phenylalanine or tryptophan closes the CDR3, a read error is the likely cause. The limits of the CDR3 on the DNA are not certain, so only TCRdb's listed CDR3 is given. The rearrangement uses TRBV19 and TRBJ2-2; the D segment call TRBD2 is taken from the table without a DNA check. Germline CDR1 and CDR2: LNHDA and SQIVND (reference sequence). The length of the CDR3 is 10 amino acids, counting both ends. The CDR3 reads CASSKLPGGE.

As concerns this clone: This is likely a read error, given that the CDR3 carries no conserved phenylalanine or tryptophan at its end. The DNA is left out, because the CDR3 cannot be placed on it with certainty; the CDR3 is given as TCRdb lists it. The chain employs TRBV11-2 and TRBJ2-1; TRBD2, the table's D call, lacks a check against the DNA. Germline CDR1 reads SGHAT; CDR2 reads FQNNGV. With termini counted, the CDR3 has 10 amino acids. The CDR3 here is CASSLVDYYE.

On this clone: The conserved closing phenylalanine or tryptophan is absent in this CDR3, likely reflecting a read error. No DNA is shown, since the ends of the CDR3 on it are uncertain; the CDR3 is the one TCRdb lists. V is TRBV7-3 and J is TRBJ2-2; the table's D call TRBD2 went unverified against the DNA. Germline V gene data show CDR1 as SGHTA and CDR2 as FQGTGA. The CDR3 is made up of 14 amino acids, end residues included. The CDR3 spells CASSEGLAGAPAGE.